A single sample gave rise to the 18 T cell receptor beta chains below, sequenced in a study. TCRdb called the RT-PCR reads again in MiXCR, with one record for every CDR3 protein. The repertoire holds more than 600,000 distinct CDR3 sequences, with 11% to 15% as singletons. The sample taken for sequencing was memory CD4+ T cells from blood. The receptors here all came from a female donor in good health, serving as a healthy control.

This clonotype was counted a few times. The V and J genes are TRBV7-8 and TRBJ1-1; weak D call: TRBD1 (5 bases). In germline, CDR1 is SGHVS, CDR2 FQNEAQ. The CDR3 runs 17 residues. V was pared by 4 bases and J by 0 bases, with 18 bases between. CDR3 nucleotide sequence: TGTGCCAGCAGCTGGACCCAGAATGAGGGGATGAACACTGAAGCTTTCTTT. Translating it yields CASSWTQNEGMNTEAFF. The full variable domain, completed using reference TRBV7-8 and TRBJ1-1, is GAGVSQSPRYKVAKRGQDVALRCDPISGHVSLFWYQQALGQGPEFLTYFQNEAQLDKSGLPSDRFFAERPEGSVSTLKIQRTQQEDSAVYLCASSWTQNEGMNTEAFFGQGTRLTVV.

This clonotype came up a few times. The chain joins TRBV6-6 to TRBJ2-1; no definite D call. Trimming left V 5 bases short and J 8 bases short, with 10 bases between. Germline V lookup: CDR1 MNHNY, CDR2 SVGAGI (reference sequence). CDR3 length: 12 amino acids. The CDR3: CASSPKIDEQFF. In nucleotides, the CDR3 is TGTGCCAGCAGTCCAAAAATAGATGAGCAGTTCTTC.

The CDR3 region has the DNA TGTGCCAGCACCGAAGTCGGACGTACATCCTATGGCTACACCTTC. The encoded protein is CASTEVGRTSYGYTF. V and J are TRBV28 and TRBJ1-2; unclear D gene. V shed 7 bases and J shed 4 bases, with 19 bases lying between them. CDR1 and CDR2 from the germline V gene are MDHEN and SYDVKM. This CDR3 region has 15 residues.

This clonotype was recorded many times. This chain uses TRBV7-2 with TRBJ2-5; 12 nucleotides match TRBD2. V lost 2 bases and J lost 4; bases outside the gene matches: 8. This CDR3 has 17 amino acids. CDR1 is SGHTA, CDR2 FQGNSA, per germline. The CDR3 DNA is TGTGCCAGCAGCTTATTTGCTAGCGGGAGGGACGGAGAGACCCAGTACTTC. It specifies CASSLFASGRDGETQYF.

The rearrangement joins TRBV4-2 to TRBJ2-1; D may match TRBD1 or TRBD2 (5 bases each). CDR1 and CDR2 (germline): LGHNA, YNFKEQ. There are 15 residues in the CDR3. V was clipped by 3 bases and J by 9 bases, with 18 bases between them. CDR3 sequence reads: CASSQLGVVGPEQFF. CDR3 nucleotide sequence: TGTGCCAGCAGCCAGCTGGGGGTGGTGGGCCCTGAGCAGTTCTTC.

In its sample, this clonotype was seen a few times. The gene calls are TRBV12-3 or TRBV12-4 and TRBJ1-4, with a tentative D call TRBD1 (6 bases). Trimming stripped 5 bases from V and 7 bases from J, with 17 bases between. CDR3 length equals 15 residues. Here the CDR3 reads CASSPLGGQGEKLFF. DNA of the CDR3: TGTGCCAGCAGTCCCCTCGGGGGGCAGGGTGAAAAACTGTTTTTT.

This clonotype has only a few counts. The rearrangement links TRBV9 to TRBJ2-3; D is possibly TRBD1 (5 bases). This CDR3 is built from 16 residues. V was cut by 0 bases and J by 1 base, with 12 bases left in between. Germline assignment: CDR1 SGDLS and CDR2 YYNGEE. Here the CDR3 reads CASSVGTGGGTDTQYF. The CDR3 nucleotides read TGTGCCAGCAGCGTAGGAACAGGTGGTGGCACAGATACGCAGTATTTT.

This clonotype came up a few times. This chain links TRBV4-1 with TRBJ2-7, with 9 bases matching TRBD2. The V and J ends lost 4 bases and 2 bases, in that order; junction bases with no gene match: 12. The CDR3 has 17 amino acids. Germline CDR1 is MGHRA and CDR2 is YSYEKL. The chain's CDR3 is CASSRGLGLAGTYEQYF. As DNA, the CDR3 is TGCGCCAGCAGCCGGGGGCTGGGGCTAGCGGGAACCTACGAGCAGTACTTC.

This clonotype was counted between two and nine times. The chain uses TRBV5-1 and TRBJ1-2; no reliable D call. Germline lookup yields CDR1 SGHRS and CDR2 YFSETQ. This CDR3 is 13 amino acids long. The ends were cut back, 0 bases at V and 4 bases at J, with 7 bases in the middle. For the CDR3, the DNA is TGCGCCAGCAGCTTGGAGGCACTCTATGGCTACACCTTC. Protein product: CASSLEALYGYTF. Drawing the rest from reference TRBV5-1 and TRBJ1-2, the complete variable domain is KAGVTQTPRYLIKTRGQQVTLSCSPISGHRSVSWYQQTPGQGLQFLFEYFSETQRNKGNFPGRFSGRQFSNSRSEMNVSTLELGDSALYLCASSLEALYGYTFGSGTRLTVV.

V and J are TRBV28 and TRBJ2-7; D remains unclear. This CDR3 has 13 amino acids. Trimming removed 6 bases at V and 6 bases at J, with 15 bases between. Germline V gene data show CDR1 as MDHEN and CDR2 as SYDVKM. The CDR3 reads CASSVAGWGEQYF. CDR3 sequence (DNA): TGTGCCAGCAGCGTCGCTGGGTGGGGCGAGCAGTACTTC.

This clonotype was detected many times. CDR3 sequence reads: CASSQYDRDGDTQYF. In DNA form, the CDR3 reads TGTGCCAGCAGCCAGTATGACAGGGATGGAGATACGCAGTATTTT. The V gene is TRBV4-2, the J gene TRBJ2-3; 7 positions agree with TRBD1. The length of the CDR3 is 15 residues. Trimming took 3 bases from V and 5 from J; bases not matched to a gene: 8. Germline CDR1 reads LGHNA; CDR2 reads YNFKEQ.

This clonotype was observed many times. The V call is TRBV15, the J call TRBJ2-1; D is perhaps TRBD2 (5 bases). Trimming cost V 0 bases and J 2 bases, with 8 bases left between them. CDR1 is LNHNV, CDR2 YYDKDF, per germline (reference sequence). CDR3 length: 15 amino acids. In DNA form, the CDR3 reads TGTGCCACCAGCAGAGATGGCGGGCCCTACAATGAGCAGTTCTTC. This encodes CATSRDGGPYNEQFF.

This CDR3 reads CASSVQTGLTDTEAFF. The CDR3, as DNA: TGTGCCAGCAGCGTACAGACAGGTCTTACGGACACTGAAGCTTTCTTT. The genes are TRBV9 and TRBJ1-1; maybe TRBD1 (6 bases). The CDR3 consists of 16 residues. V lost 1 base and J 3 bases, leaving 16 bases between the germline ends. Germline assignment: CDR1 SGDLS and CDR2 YYNGEE.

This clonotype was picked up many times. V usage is TRBV10-3 and J usage is TRBJ1-5; D gene unclear. V lost 3 bases, J lost 4 bases, and 7 bases lay in between. This CDR3 has 13 amino acids. Germline CDR1 is ENHRY and CDR2 is SYGVKD. The chain's CDR3 is CAISDRENQPQHF. In DNA, the CDR3 is TGTGCCATCAGTGATCGGGAAAATCAGCCCCAGCATTTT.

This clonotype was observed a few times. The V gene is TRBV7-2, the J gene TRBJ2-1, with a possible D match to TRBD2 (7 bases). From germline, CDR1 is SGHTA and CDR2 FQGNSA. Trimming removed 5 bases from V and 4 bases from J, with 18 bases in between. This CDR3 spans 16 amino acids. This CDR3 is CASSPPGGAQYNEQFF. Written as DNA, the CDR3 is TGTGCCAGCAGCCCACCTGGGGGGGCACAATACAATGAGCAGTTCTTC.

This clonotype occurred a few times. This sequence joins TRBV7-3 and TRBJ2-1; D possibly corresponds to TRBD1 (5 bases). The CDR3 is 15 residues long. The germline V gene encodes CDR1 SGHTA and CDR2 FQGTGA. V lost 1 base, J lost 4 bases, and 11 bases lay in between. CDR3 residues: CASSLNVDSYNEQFF. CDR3 DNA: TGTGCCAGCAGCTTAAACGTAGACAGTTACAATGAGCAGTTCTTC.

This clonotype occurred a few times. The J gene is TRBJ2-3, the V gene TRBV15; D not resolved. Germline CDR1 and CDR2: LNHNV and YYDKDF (reference sequence). The V end was cut by 3 bases, the J end by 7 bases, with 11 bases between. The CDR3 contains 13 residues. CDR3 in DNA: TGTGCCACCAGCAGCGCCCGGGCCAATACGCAGTATTTT. Its translation: CATSSARANTQYF.

The chain has TRBV20-1 and TRBJ1-2; tentative D call: TRBD1 (6 bases). The germline V and J ends were trimmed by 7 bases and 5 bases, with 14 bases remaining between them. The CDR3 length is 12 residues. The germline V gene has CDR1 DFQATT and CDR2 SNEGSKA (reference sequence). In nucleotides, the CDR3 is TGCAGTGTTTCAGGGGTTTCTTATGGCTACACCTTC. Translating gives CSVSGVSYGYTF.